This passage covers 25 T cell receptor beta chains from one sample sequenced in a study of beta chain features in type 1 diabetes. Study-wide findings and caveats: Type 1 diabetes patients showed a moderate but significant shortening of TCRB CDR3s in all four CD4+ subsets.

Isolated RNA was reverse transcribed in full, so expressed TCRB transcripts were sequenced. Assay: immunoSEQ multiplex PCR; the TCRdb copy retains only in-frame clones and omits some. The sample holds under 250,000 clones, 11% to 15% seen once. The antigens of these receptors remain unknown. Sequencing was performed on naive CD4+ T cells from blood. The receptors stem from a man between 25 and 39 years old with type 1 diabetes.

The chain uses TRBV28 and TRBJ1-5; tentatively, D is TRBD1 (6 bases). Trimming pared 4 bases from V and 11 bases from J, leaving 18 bases between. This CDR3 contains 14 residues. The germline gives CDR1 MDHEN, CDR2 SYDVKM. CDR3 amino acids: CASSSQGPGRAQHF. The DNA of the CDR3 is TGTGCCAGCAGTTCACAGGGCCCCGGGCGGGCCCAGCATTTT.

This clone came up a few times. V is TRBV19 and J is TRBJ2-1, with D perhaps TRBD2 (6 bases). This CDR3 has 14 residues. The V gene's germline CDR1 is LNHDA and CDR2 SQIVND (reference sequence). V was trimmed by 8 bases and J by 8 bases, leaving 19 bases between them. In DNA form, the CDR3 reads TGTGCCAGTCGACTGCGACTAGGTCTAGATGAGCAGTTCTTC. Its protein is CASRLRLGLDEQFF.

The rearrangement uses TRBV28 and TRBJ2-7; D is uncertain. Trimming took 5 bases from V and 6 from J, leaving 8 bases between them. The CDR3 totals 11 residues. From germline, CDR1 is MDHEN and CDR2 SYDVKM. CDR3 region: CASSLASEQYF. As DNA, the CDR3 is TGTGCCAGCAGTCTGGCCTCCGAGCAGTACTTC.

The chain is built from TRBV7-9 and TRBJ2-1; 9 nucleotides align to TRBD2. This CDR3 has 15 amino acids. After removal of 1 base from V and 9 bases from J, the junction contained 7 bases not matched to a gene. Germline-derived CDR1 and CDR2 are SEHNR and FQNEAQ (reference sequence). The CDR3 sequence is CASSLGGGRAGEQFF. CDR3 nucleotide sequence: TGTGCCAGCAGCTTAGGAGGCGGGAGGGCGGGTGAGCAGTTCTTC.

The chain joins TRBV7-2 to TRBJ1-3; 9 bases line up with TRBD1. CDR1 and CDR2 from the germline V gene are SGHTA and FQGNSA. The J segment lost 2 bases and the V segment lost 0 bases, leaving 2 bases of the junction unmatched. The CDR3 is made up of 16 amino acids. CDR3 amino acids: CASSLAGTGTGNTIYF. The CDR3 DNA follows: TGTGCCAGCAGCTTAGCTGGGACAGGGACTGGAAACACCATATATTTT. The full variable domain, its missing parts supplied by reference TRBV7-2 and TRBJ1-3, is GAGVSQSPSNKVTEKGKDVELRCDPISGHTALYWYRQSLGQGLEFLIYFQGNSAPDKSGLPSDRFSAERTGGSVSTLTIQRTQQEDSAVYLCASSLAGTGTGNTIYFGEGSWLTVV.

J is TRBJ2-3 and V is TRBV6-5, with 9 bases lining up with TRBD2. The germline V gene has CDR1 MNHEY and CDR2 SVGAGI. The V gene end was trimmed by 5 bases and the J gene end by 0 bases; junction bases not matched to a gene: 3. This CDR3 comprises 15 residues. CDR3 sequence reads: CASSKLAGSTDTQYF. The CDR3 nucleotides read TGTGCCAGCAGTAAACTAGCGGGTAGCACAGATACGCAGTATTTT.

This clone showed up just a few times. This chain links TRBV11-2 with TRBJ2-1; 8 bases are a match to TRBD1. Germline CDR1 SGHAT, CDR2 FQNNGV. V was pared by 4 bases and J by 5 bases, with 4 bases of the junction left unmatched. The CDR3 loop spans 14 amino acids. CDR3 bases: TGTGCCAGCAGCTCGGACAGGGTTAACAATGAGCAGTTCTTC. Its protein is CASSSDRVNNEQFF.

Only a few counts were recorded for this clone. One end of the junction fails to match germline, which may point to a read error. CDR3 sequence: CASSQGLREAF. In DNA form, the CDR3 reads TGTGCCAGCAGCCAAGGTTTAAGGGAGGCTTTT. The J gene is TRBJ1-4, the V gene TRBV14; no firm D call. Germline CDR1 and CDR2: SGHDN and FVKESK. This CDR3 is built from 11 residues.

The chain carries TRBV30 and TRBJ2-1; TRBD2 is a possible D gene (6 bases). Trimming pared 5 bases from V and 2 bases from J, leaving 10 bases between. Germline CDR1 is GTSNPN and CDR2 is SVGIG (reference sequence). This CDR3 spans 13 amino acids. CDR3 in amino acids: CAWSGGTYNEQFF. The CDR3 region has the DNA TGTGCCTGGTCCGGGGGAACCTACAATGAGCAGTTCTTC.

The CDR3 region is CASSSDITGNYGYTF. The DNA of the CDR3 is TGCGCCAGCAGCTCGGACATAACAGGGAACTATGGCTACACCTTC. J is TRBJ1-2 and V is TRBV5-1; perhaps TRBD1 as D (6 bases). There are 15 residues in the CDR3. Trimming removed 3 bases from V and 2 bases from J, with 14 bases in between. Germline-derived CDR1 and CDR2 are SGHRS and YFSETQ.

The chain employs TRBV7-9 and TRBJ1-1; 9 bases are shared with TRBD1. Germline V gene lookup returns CDR1 SEHNR and CDR2 FQNEAQ (reference sequence). Germline trimming cut 5 bases from V and 3 bases from J; bases unmatched to any gene: 4. There are 14 residues in the CDR3. The CDR3 reads CASSVGQGDTEAFF. CDR3 in DNA: TGTGCCAGCAGCGTGGGACAGGGAGACACTGAAGCTTTCTTT.

This clone came up a few times. This sequence joins TRBV7-6 and TRBJ2-1; D remains unclear. Trimming stripped 4 bases from V and 7 bases from J, with 17 bases between. Per the germline V gene, CDR1 is SGHVS and CDR2 is FNYEAQ. The CDR3 extends over 15 amino acids. The DNA for the CDR3 is TGTGCCAGCAGCTCCCTTACCACTATCCAGAATGAGCAGTTCTTC. Its translation is CASSSLTTIQNEQFF.

The genes are TRBV6-1 and TRBJ2-4; D possibly corresponds to TRBD1 (6 bases). This CDR3 contains 16 residues. CDR1 and CDR2 (germline): MNHNS, SASEGT. Trimming removed 8 bases from V and 3 bases from J, with 20 bases in between. The DNA for the CDR3 is TGTGCCAGCCGTCAAGTCCAGGGGACATTCAAAAACATTCAGTACTTC. Protein product: CASRQVQGTFKNIQYF.

A few counts support this clone. The genes are TRBV5-1 and TRBJ2-2, with unresolved D. Germline loops: CDR1 SGHRS, CDR2 YFSETQ. Between the trimmed V and J ends, which lost 3 bases and 4 bases, there was a span of 4 bases. This CDR3 is built from 12 residues. The CDR3 DNA follows: TGCGCCAGCAGCTCGGGCACCGGGGAGCTGTTTTTT. Amino acids: CASSSGTGELFF.

The chain employs TRBV2 and TRBJ1-6, with 9 bases that match TRBD1. Germline assignment: CDR1 SNHLY and CDR2 FYNNEI. The CDR3 length is 14 residues. V lost 7 bases, J lost 8 bases, and 6 bases stayed unmatched. This chain's CDR3 is CASTGQGKDSPLHF. CDR3 bases: TGTGCCAGCACCGGACAGGGGAAGGATTCACCCCTCCACTTT.

This clone was seen a few times. The J gene is TRBJ2-4, the V gene TRBV6-1, with 9 nucleotides matching TRBD2. J was trimmed by 6 bases and V by 1 base; bases with no gene match: 7. Per the germline V gene, CDR1 is MNHNS and CDR2 is SASEGT. The CDR3 is 16 amino acids. The CDR3 DNA is TGTGCCAGCAGTGAAGTTGGTAGCGGGAGCGGAAACATTCAGTACTTC. Encoded protein: CASSEVGSGSGNIQYF.

The chain links TRBV25-1 to TRBJ1-2, with 7 bases identical to TRBD1. This CDR3 has 15 amino acids. The V segment lost 3 bases and the J segment 3 bases; nucleotides outside the gene matches: 7. The germline V gene has CDR1 MGHDK and CDR2 SYGVNS. Written as DNA, the CDR3 is TGTGCCAGCAGTGAGGCTTCAGGGGGAGACTATGGCTACACCTTC. Protein sequence: CASSEASGGDYGYTF.

The chain links TRBV28 to TRBJ2-1, with TRBD2 identical over 8 bases. The germline V gene encodes CDR1 MDHEN and CDR2 SYDVKM. Trimming cost V 8 bases and J 2 bases; bases outside gene matches: 8. The CDR3 is made up of 15 amino acids. CDR3 nucleotide sequence: TGTGCCAGCGGGGTTAGCGGGGCCCCCTACAATGAGCAGTTCTTC. Translating gives CASGVSGAPYNEQFF.

This clone has more than one count but fewer than ten. The rearrangement uses TRBV6-1 and TRBJ2-1; 8 positions match TRBD2. Per germline, CDR1 MNHNS and CDR2 SASEGT. Unmatched junction bases numbered 7, after V lost 5 bases and J lost 4 bases. The CDR3 is made up of 15 amino acids. The CDR3 region has the DNA TGTGCCAGCAGTAAGGGAGCGGGAGTATACAATGAGCAGTTCTTC. The encoded protein is CASSKGAGVYNEQFF.

This clone was observed a few times. The CDR3 sequence: CSVGQGADQPQHF. CDR3 in DNA: TGCAGCGTTGGACAGGGGGCTGATCAGCCCCAGCATTTT. This chain uses TRBV29-1 with TRBJ1-5, with 10 bases fitting TRBD1. The CDR3 length is 13 residues. V was clipped by 4 bases and J by 5 bases; unmatched bases: 2. Germline CDR1 SQVTM, CDR2 ANQGSEA.

This clone has a handful of counts. The rearrangement uses TRBV11-2 and TRBJ1-4; the D gene is possibly TRBD1 (6 bases). The CDR3 sequence is 14 residues long. Germline V gene sequence: CDR1 SGHAT, CDR2 FQNNGV. Trimming removed 2 bases from V and 4 bases from J, with 8 bases in between. The CDR3 spells CASSLRGSNEKLFF. Written as DNA, the CDR3 is TGTGCCAGCAGCTTAAGGGGGAGTAATGAAAAACTGTTTTTT.

DNA for the CDR3: TGTGCCTGGAGCTTCCTCGAAAGGGGGCGAATGATAACGAACACTGAAGCTTTCTTT. It encodes CAWSFLERGRMITNTEAFF. V is TRBV30 and J is TRBJ1-1; 7 bases fit TRBD1. Losses at the gene ends were 3 bases for V and 1 base for J; bases not matched to a gene: 20. Looked up from germline, CDR1 is GTSNPN and CDR2 is SVGIG (reference sequence). CDR3 length equals 19 residues.

The chain couples TRBV29-1 to TRBJ2-5, with D uncertain. V lost 4 bases, J lost 5 bases, and 11 bases lay in between. CDR1 and CDR2 (germline): SQVTM, ANQGSEA. The CDR3 is 12 amino acids. This CDR3 is CSVASKTETQYF. CDR3 nucleotides: TGCAGCGTTGCTTCTAAAACGGAGACCCAGTACTTC.

The chain uses TRBV2 and TRBJ2-5, with TRBD1 matching over 9 bases. Trimming at V came to 10 bases and at J to 1 base, leaving 7 bases not matched to a gene. This CDR3 comprises 14 residues. From germline, CDR1 is SNHLY and CDR2 FYNNEI. The CDR3 loop reads CATRGTGLQETQYF. CDR3 bases: TGTGCCACCCGTGGGACAGGGCTCCAAGAGACCCAGTACTTC.

The rearrangement links TRBV2 to TRBJ2-7; D gene ambiguous. This CDR3 has 11 residues. V was pared by 6 bases and J by 5 bases, with 8 bases between. CDR1 is SNHLY and CDR2 is FYNNEI in the germline V gene. The chain's CDR3 is CASRGGNEQYF. DNA for the CDR3: TGTGCCAGCAGAGGCGGTAACGAGCAGTACTTC.